The sequence of this TCR beta chain was determined in a study of CD8 T cell repertoires and HIV-1 epitope variants. Background on the study: Controls included no peptide, Ebola AY9 epitope, and a CMV, EBV, flu pool.

The germline CDR1 and CDR2 sequences are SGHDT and YYEEEE. The germline V and J ends were trimmed by 0 bases and 9 bases, with 19 bases remaining between them. The CDR3 consists of 16 residues. Measured with immunoSEQ multiplex PCR; TCRdb has only the in-frame clones, and not every one. The sample gives 90,000 or so clones, 70% to 75% of which show up once; roughly 24% is in the top ten. A few counts support this clone. The TCR was taken from a male donor with HIV. Sample: uncultured baseline CD8+ T cells from peripheral blood mononuclear cells (PBMCs). This chain links TRBV5-6 with TRBJ2-1; D tentatively reads TRBD1 or TRBD2 (6 bases each). The CDR3, as DNA: TGTGCCAGCAGCTTGGGGTTGAGGGGGGCCTTGGGTGAGCAGTTCTTC. Translated, it gives CASSLGLRGALGEQFF.